These 20 T cell receptor beta chains came from one sample sequenced in a study of a mutant IDH1 vaccine in newly diagnosed glioma. Profiling relied on immunoSEQ multiplex PCR, and the TCRdb table lists in-frame clones only, not all of them. The sample shows tens of thousands of clones, roughly nine tenths of them seen only once. These TCRs are of unknown antigen specificity. The time point denotes: week 35, safety follow-up. Every vaccine dose comprised 300 ug of mutant IDH1 20-mer peptide plus topical imiquimod. The sample was PBMCs, taken from a glioma patient whose treatment included an IDH1 peptide vaccine. Receptors were obtained from a man aged 40-49 years with glioma.

The V call is TRBV6-5, the J call TRBJ1-6; D is perhaps TRBD1 (5 bases). The CDR3 consists of 16 residues. Germline CDR1 is MNHEY and CDR2 is SVGAGI. The V end was cut by 2 bases, the J end by 8 bases, with 16 bases between. CDR3 sequence reads: CASSYETAPGDSPLHF. DNA for the CDR3: TGTGCCAGCAGTTACGAGACAGCTCCTGGGGATTCACCCCTCCACTTT.

This clone appeared a single time. The chain links TRBV29-1 to TRBJ2-1, with D uncertain. Between the trimmed V and J ends, which lost 7 bases and 4 bases, there was a span of 17 bases. Germline loops: CDR1 SQVTM, CDR2 ANQGSEA. The CDR3 spans 14 residues. CDR3 loop: CSAPPTNGYNEQFF. CDR3 sequence (DNA): TGCAGCGCCCCCCCCACCAATGGGTACAATGAGCAGTTCTTC.

V and J are TRBV29-1 and TRBJ1-1, with D possibly being TRBD1 (5 bases). Germline V gene lookup returns CDR1 SQVTM and CDR2 ANQGSEA. CDR3 length equals 15 residues. Deletions cut 7 bases from V and 7 bases from J, with 25 bases between. In nucleotides, the CDR3 is TGCAGCGCCATCGTCGCAGGGACCCCTGTCAGTGAAGCTTTCTTT. It codes for CSAIVAGTPVSEAFF.

The chain couples TRBV5-1 to TRBJ2-7, with 7 positions matching TRBD2. CDR3 length equals 14 residues. V was pared by 4 bases and J by 9 bases, with 13 bases of the junction left unmatched. Per the germline V gene, CDR1 is SGHRS and CDR2 is YFSETQ. CDR3 in amino acids: CASSRGDGVERQYF. DNA of the CDR3: TGCGCCAGCAGCCGGGGGGACGGGGTAGAACGGCAGTACTTC. The entire variable domain, with the rest obtained from reference TRBV5-1 and TRBJ2-7, is as follows: KAGVTQTPRYLIKTRGQQVTLSCSPISGHRSVSWYQQTPGQGLQFLFEYFSETQRNKGNFPGRFSGRQFSNSRSEMNVSTLELGDSALYLCASSRGDGVERQYFGPGTRLTVT.

This chain uses TRBV5-1 with TRBJ2-3; no firm D call. The length of the CDR3 is 12 residues. V was shortened by 4 bases and J by 7 bases, with 10 bases between the two germline ends. Germline lookup yields CDR1 SGHRS and CDR2 YFSETQ. The CDR3 here is CASSRAENTQYF. For the CDR3, the DNA is TGCGCCAGCAGCCGGGCCGAAAATACGCAGTATTTT.

The chain has TRBV7-3 and TRBJ2-5; 8 bases match TRBD2. Germline-derived CDR1 and CDR2 are SGHTA and FQGTGA. CDR3 length: 15 amino acids. V was clipped by 6 bases and J by 2 bases; unmatched bases: 8. In DNA, the CDR3 is TGTGCCAGCAGTCCAAACGGGGGGGTTCAAGAGACCCAGTACTTC. Residues: CASSPNGGVQETQYF.

The count of this clone is one. J is TRBJ1-2 and V is TRBV5-1, with a possible D match to TRBD1 (5 bases). Germline assignment: CDR1 SGHRS and CDR2 YFSETQ. This CDR3 spans 14 amino acids. V was pared by 5 bases and J by 4 bases, with 15 bases between. CDR3 nucleotides: TGCGCCAGCAGGGCGGGGGGAGCCGGCTATGGCTACACCTTC. This codes for CASRAGGAGYGYTF.

The gene calls are TRBV5-1 and TRBJ1-1; TRBD1 matches 9 bases. This CDR3 spans 13 amino acids. The germline V gene has CDR1 SGHRS and CDR2 YFSETQ. Trimming took 4 bases from V and 6 from J; bases not matched to a gene: 4. The CDR3 bases are TGCGCCAGCAGCACACAGGGGGCGGCTGAAGCTTTCTTT. This translates into CASSTQGAAEAFF.

The table lists this clone with a count of one. The rearrangement joins TRBV27 to TRBJ1-1, with D tentatively TRBD1 (5 bases). The V gene lost 5 bases and the J gene lost 6 bases, with 13 bases spanning the gap. The CDR3 has 13 amino acids. Germline V lookup: CDR1 MNHEY, CDR2 SMNVEV (reference sequence). CDR3 loop: CASSRPQASEAFF. CDR3 nucleotide sequence: TGTGCCAGCAGTAGACCACAGGCGTCTGAAGCTTTCTTT.

Points on this clone: Relative to the germline gene, one junction end is altered; a read error may explain this. J is TRBJ2-5 and V is TRBV7-7, with TRBD2 matching 11 bases. Germline CDR1 and CDR2: SSHAT and FNYEAQ (reference sequence). The CDR3 covers 17 residues. In nucleotides, the CDR3 is TGTGCTAGCAGCTTATGGAGTAGCGGGAGGGCCCAAGAGACCCAGTACTTC. Amino acids: CASSLWSSGRAQETQYF.

This chain connects TRBV27 to TRBJ1-4; TRBD1 matches at 7 bases. Germline V gives CDR1 MNHEY, CDR2 SMNVEV (reference sequence). The CDR3 extends over 15 amino acids. The V segment lost 5 bases and the J segment 6 bases; nucleotides outside the gene matches: 9. CDR3 in DNA: TGTGCCAGCAGTCAAAAGGGGGCGCGGTATGAAAAACTGTTTTTT. It encodes CASSQKGARYEKLFF.

V usage is TRBV11-3 and J usage is TRBJ2-1, with a possible D match to TRBD1 (5 bases). Germline V gives CDR1 SGHNT, CDR2 YENEEA. V was pared by 5 bases and J by 10 bases, with 15 bases between. The CDR3 length is 13 residues. CDR3 coding DNA: TGTGCCAGCAGCCCGGCCGGACGGACAGAGCAGTTCTTC. This codes for CASSPAGRTEQFF.

V usage is TRBV6-6 and J usage is TRBJ2-5; D is uncertain. This CDR3 comprises 11 residues. V lost 5 bases and J 3 bases, leaving 4 bases between the germline ends. Germline CDR1 is MNHNY and CDR2 is SVGAGI (reference sequence). The CDR3 sequence is CASSRKETQYF. The DNA of the CDR3 is TGTGCCAGCAGTCGAAAAGAGACCCAGTACTTC.

The chain links TRBV7-6 to TRBJ1-4, with TRBD1 as a possible D gene (6 bases). This CDR3 comprises 15 residues. V dropped 1 base and J dropped 3 bases, with 9 bases sitting between them. The germline CDR1 and CDR2 sequences are SGHVS and FNYEAQ. CDR3 loop: CASSLEAGANEKLFF. The CDR3 nucleotides are TGTGCCAGCAGCTTAGAGGCAGGGGCTAATGAAAAACTGTTTTTT. Supplemented by reference TRBV7-6 and TRBJ1-4, the full variable domain reads GAGVSQSPRYKVTKRGQDVALRCDPISGHVSLYWYRQALGQGPEFLTYFNYEAQQDKSGLPNDRFSAERPEGSISTLTIQRTEQRDSAMYRCASSLEAGANEKLFFGSGTQLSVL.

This sequence joins TRBV7-5 and TRBJ2-5; the table's D call, TRBD1, has no DNA check behind it. TRBV7-5 is given as a pseudogene. CDR3 size: 13 residues. This chain's CDR3 is CARSLRREETQYF. Here the CDR3 DNA reads TGTGCCAGAAGCTTACGCAGGGAAGAGACCCAGTACTTC.

J is TRBJ2-3 and V is TRBV18; 8 positions agree with TRBD1. J lost 6 bases, V lost 3 bases, and 8 bases had no gene match. This CDR3 region has 15 residues. The V gene's germline CDR1 is KGHSH and CDR2 LQKENI. CDR3 in DNA: TGTGCCAGCTCACCCCGGCAGGGGGCCAGGGATACGCAGTATTTT. Its translation is CASSPRQGARDTQYF.

For the CDR3, the DNA is TGTGCCAGTAGTATAGGGGTCGCCTACGAGCAGTACTTC. It specifies CASSIGVAYEQYF. The chain couples TRBV19 to TRBJ2-7; no firm D call. The CDR3 loop spans 13 amino acids. Per the germline V gene, CDR1 is LNHDA and CDR2 is SQIVND (reference sequence). Trimming pared 1 base from V and 2 bases from J, leaving 6 bases between.

The chain employs TRBV7-2 and TRBJ1-1; no clear D gene. This CDR3 has 15 amino acids. V was pared by 2 bases and J by 0 bases, with 10 bases between. Per the germline V gene, CDR1 is SGHTA and CDR2 is FQGNSA. The chain's CDR3 is CASSLSGGLNTEAFF. The DNA for the CDR3 is TGTGCCAGCAGCTTATCGGGCGGATTGAACACTGAAGCTTTCTTT.

This chain uses TRBV4-3 with TRBJ2-2; no reliable D call. Germline CDR1 reads LGHNA; CDR2 reads YSLEER. There are 17 residues in the CDR3. The ends were cut back, 2 bases at V and 0 bases at J, with 13 bases in the middle. CDR3 in amino acids: CASSQWVAGPNTGELFF. CDR3 DNA: TGCGCCAGCAGCCAATGGGTAGCAGGACCGAACACCGGGGAGCTGTTTTTT.

The J gene is TRBJ1-1, the V gene TRBV7-2; 7 bases match TRBD1. CDR1 SGHTA and CDR2 FQGNSA come from the germline V gene. V shed 5 bases and J 10 bases; nucleotides not matched to a gene: 7. This CDR3 contains 12 residues. CDR3 protein: CASSLQGLGAFF. The CDR3 bases are TGTGCCAGCAGCCTACAGGGGCTTGGAGCTTTCTTT.